This section outlines one TCR beta chain sequence together with its context. Repertoires were generated with immunoSEQ multiplex PCR, while TCRdb's copy carries only in-frame clones and drops some. The table lists some 220,000 clones, around 84% of them singletons, with 9.5% to 15% in the top ten. Germline-derived CDR1 and CDR2 are MDHEN and SYDVKM. The CDR3 loop spans 11 amino acids. V dropped 3 bases and J dropped 14 bases, with 10 bases sitting between them. This entry is derived from a study of blood T cell repertoires in COVID-19. The sample consisted of peripheral blood. The V gene is TRBV28, the J gene TRBJ1-4; D unresolved. The clonotype comes from a human donor in a cohort sampled during active COVID-19. As DNA, the CDR3 is TGTGCCAGCAGTTTCTCTAGCTATCTGTTTTTT. Translating it yields CASSFSSYLFF.